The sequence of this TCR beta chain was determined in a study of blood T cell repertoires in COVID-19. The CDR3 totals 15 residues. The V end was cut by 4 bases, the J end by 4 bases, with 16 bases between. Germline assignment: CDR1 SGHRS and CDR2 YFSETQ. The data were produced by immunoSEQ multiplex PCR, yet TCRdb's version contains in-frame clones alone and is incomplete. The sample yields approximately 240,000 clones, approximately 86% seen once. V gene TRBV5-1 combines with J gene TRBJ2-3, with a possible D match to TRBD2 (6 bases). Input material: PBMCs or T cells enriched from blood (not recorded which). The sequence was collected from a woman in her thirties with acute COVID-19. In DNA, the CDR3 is TGCGCCAGCAGCCGGGGGACTGCAAGCGCAGATACGCAGTATTTT. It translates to CASSRGTASADTQYF.